This record looks at one T cell receptor (beta chain) sequence and its context. What it binds is not known. This sample stems from a study of CXCR3-negative and CXCR3-positive naive CD8 T cells. General study results and limits: Against CXCR3-negative naive cells, CXCR3-positive naive cells showed more hydrophobic TRB CDR3s. TRBV-TRBJ usage matched between naive CXCR3-negative and CXCR3-positive cells but not between memory cells.

The TRB libraries of cDNA were built by UMI-labeled 5' RACE. Each CDR3 protein gets one entry in TCRdb, which reprocessed the 5' RACE reads and gives no DNA. With roughly 110,000 distinct CDR3 sequences in the sample, the ten largest clones hold 0.35% to 0.4%. What was sequenced was naive CXCR3+ CD8+ T cells from blood. Subset given: CD45RO-CCR7+CD27+CD95- naive CD8+ T cells expressing CXCR3 (TNR3+). This receptor was identified in a human donor in good health. Some clones in this sample may be carry-over from other donors' samples.

The CDR3 sequence is CSVEHQGTSGNTIYF. V usage is TRBV29-1 and J usage is TRBJ1-3. Germline V CDR1 and CDR2: SQVTM, ANQGSEA. The CDR3 is made up of 15 amino acids.